The present TCR beta chain was sequenced within a study of regulatory T cells in long-lasting Graves disease. Study observations and caveats: Accuracy was possibly reduced by small sample size.

The CDR3 is made up of 14 amino acids. Deletions cut 3 bases from V and 2 bases from J, with 5 bases between. CDR1 is MDHEN, CDR2 SYDVKM, per germline. CDR3 regions were amplified by Arm-PCR using iRepertoire HTBI primers to build TCR beta libraries. Using its own MiXCR run on the multiplex PCR reads, TCRdb lists one record per CDR3 protein. The table includes 530,000 or so distinct CDR3 sequences, about 15% detected once. Time point specified: newly diagnosed GD, antithyroid drugs for less than 3 months. From PBMCs, RNA was extracted and then used to make the TCR library. This clonotype has only a few counts. The antigen is not known. Separately, the same data were catalogued under a study of T cells in Graves' hyperthyroidism and ophthalmopathy.

Source: peripheral blood mononuclear cells (PBMCs), taken at new diagnosis, from a patient treated with antithyroid drugs. The clonotype comes from a man younger than 30 with Graves disease. This chain uses TRBV28 with TRBJ1-6; no clear D. CDR3 DNA sequence: TGTGCCAGCAGTTTGAACGCCTATAATTCACCCCTCCACTTT. Translation gives CASSLNAYNSPLHF.